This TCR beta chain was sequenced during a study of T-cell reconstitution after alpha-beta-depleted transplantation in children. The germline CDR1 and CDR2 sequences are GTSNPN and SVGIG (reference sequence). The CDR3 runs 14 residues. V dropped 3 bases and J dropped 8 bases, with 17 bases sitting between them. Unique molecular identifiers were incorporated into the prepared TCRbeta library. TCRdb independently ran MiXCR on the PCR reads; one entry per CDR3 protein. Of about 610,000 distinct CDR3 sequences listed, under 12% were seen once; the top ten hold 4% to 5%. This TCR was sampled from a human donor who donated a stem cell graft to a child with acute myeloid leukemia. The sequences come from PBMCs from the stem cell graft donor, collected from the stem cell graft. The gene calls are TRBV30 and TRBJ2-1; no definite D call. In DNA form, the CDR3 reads TGTGCCTGGAGCCCGGGTACTGCTATGGATGAGCAGTTCTTC. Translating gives CAWSPGTAMDEQFF.